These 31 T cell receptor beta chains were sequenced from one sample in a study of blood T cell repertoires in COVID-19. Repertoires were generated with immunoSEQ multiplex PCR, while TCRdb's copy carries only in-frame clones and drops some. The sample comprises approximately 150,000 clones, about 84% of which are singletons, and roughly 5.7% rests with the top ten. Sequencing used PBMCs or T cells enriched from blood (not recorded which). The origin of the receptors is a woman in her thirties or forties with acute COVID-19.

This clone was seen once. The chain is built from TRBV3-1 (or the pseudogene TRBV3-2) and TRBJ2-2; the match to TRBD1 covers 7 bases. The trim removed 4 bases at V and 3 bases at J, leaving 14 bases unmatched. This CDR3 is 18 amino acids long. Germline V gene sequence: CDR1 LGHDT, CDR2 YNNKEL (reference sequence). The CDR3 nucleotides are TGTGCCAGCAGCCTTAAAACTCCCAAGGGGGCGCACACCGGGGAGCTGTTTTTT. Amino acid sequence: CASSLKTPKGAHTGELFF.

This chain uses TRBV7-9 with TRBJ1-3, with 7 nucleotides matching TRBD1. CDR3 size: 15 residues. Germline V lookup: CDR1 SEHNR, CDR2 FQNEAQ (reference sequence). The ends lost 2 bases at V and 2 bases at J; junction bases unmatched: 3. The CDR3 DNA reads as TGTGCCAGCAGCTTAAGACAGGGCCCTGGAAACACCATATATTTT. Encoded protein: CASSLRQGPGNTIYF.

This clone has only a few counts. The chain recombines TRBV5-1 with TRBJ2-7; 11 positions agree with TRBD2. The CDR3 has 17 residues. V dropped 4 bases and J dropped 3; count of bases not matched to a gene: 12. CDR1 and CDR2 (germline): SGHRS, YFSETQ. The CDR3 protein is CASSRGLAVTRGYEQYF. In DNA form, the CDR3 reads TGCGCCAGCAGCAGGGGACTAGCGGTCACGAGGGGCTACGAGCAGTACTTC. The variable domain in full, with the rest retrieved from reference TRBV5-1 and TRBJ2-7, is KAGVTQTPRYLIKTRGQQVTLSCSPISGHRSVSWYQQTPGQGLQFLFEYFSETQRNKGNFPGRFSGRQFSNSRSEMNVSTLELGDSALYLCASSRGLAVTRGYEQYFGPGTRLTVT.

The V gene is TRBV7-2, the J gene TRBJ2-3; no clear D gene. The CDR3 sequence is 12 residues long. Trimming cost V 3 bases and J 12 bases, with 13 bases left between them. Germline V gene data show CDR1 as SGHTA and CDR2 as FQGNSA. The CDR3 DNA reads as TGTGCCAGCAGCTTGCGCGGCCCAGCACAGTATTTT. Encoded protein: CASSLRGPAQYF.

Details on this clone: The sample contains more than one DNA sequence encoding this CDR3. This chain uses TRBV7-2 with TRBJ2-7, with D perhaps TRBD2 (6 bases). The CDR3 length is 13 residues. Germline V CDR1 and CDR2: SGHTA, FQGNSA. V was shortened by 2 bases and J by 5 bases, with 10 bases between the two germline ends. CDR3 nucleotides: TGTGCCAGCAGCTTACCAGGAGGGAACGAGCAGTACTTC. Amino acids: CASSLPGGNEQYF.

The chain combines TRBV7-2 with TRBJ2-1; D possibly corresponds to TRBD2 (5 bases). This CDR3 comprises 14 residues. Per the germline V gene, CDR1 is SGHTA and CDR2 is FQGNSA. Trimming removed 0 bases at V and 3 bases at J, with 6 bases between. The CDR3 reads CASSLAGVYNEQFF. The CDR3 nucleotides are TGTGCCAGCAGCTTAGCGGGAGTCTACAATGAGCAGTTCTTC.

The DNA of the CDR3 is TGTGCCAGCAGTTTATCGACTAGCGGGAGCGCAGATACGCAGTATTTT. Amino acid sequence: CASSLSTSGSADTQYF. This rearrangement joins TRBV2 to TRBJ2-3; 12 positions match TRBD2. With 5 bases clipped from V and 4 bases from J, the junction kept 7 bases outside the gene matches. Germline V lookup: CDR1 SNHLY, CDR2 FYNNEI. CDR3 length: 16 residues. The full variable domain, rest sourced from reference TRBV2 and TRBJ2-3, is EPEVTQTPSHQVTQMGQEVILRCVPISNHLYFYWYRQILGQKVEFLVSFYNNEISEKSEIFDDQFSVERPDGSNFTLKIRSTKLEDSAMYFCASSLSTSGSADTQYFGPGTRLTVL.

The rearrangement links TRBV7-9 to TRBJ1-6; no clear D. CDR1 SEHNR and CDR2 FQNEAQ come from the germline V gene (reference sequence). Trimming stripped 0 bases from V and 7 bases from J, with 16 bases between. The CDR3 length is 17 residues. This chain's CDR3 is CASSLAADVFFNSPLHF. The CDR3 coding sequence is TGTGCCAGCAGCTTAGCTGCAGATGTCTTTTTCAATTCACCCCTCCACTTT. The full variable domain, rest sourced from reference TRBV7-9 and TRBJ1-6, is DTGVSQNPRHKITKRGQNVTFRCDPISEHNRLYWYRQTLGQGPEFLTYFQNEAQLEKSRLLSDRFSAERPKGSFSTLEIQRTEQGDSAMYLCASSLAADVFFNSPLHFGNGTRLTVT.

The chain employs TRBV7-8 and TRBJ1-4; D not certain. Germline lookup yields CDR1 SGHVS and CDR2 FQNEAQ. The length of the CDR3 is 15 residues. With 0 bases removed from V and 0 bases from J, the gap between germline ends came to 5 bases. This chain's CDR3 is CASSLARATNEKLFF. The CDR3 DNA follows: TGTGCCAGCAGCTTAGCCCGAGCAACTAATGAAAAACTGTTTTTT.

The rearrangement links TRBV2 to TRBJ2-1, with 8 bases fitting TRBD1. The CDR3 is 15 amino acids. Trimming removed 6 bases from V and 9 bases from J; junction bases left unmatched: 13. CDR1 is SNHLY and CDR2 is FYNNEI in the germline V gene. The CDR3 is CASSRGPTSFGEQFF. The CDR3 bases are TGTGCCAGCAGCAGGGGGCCAACTAGTTTTGGTGAGCAGTTCTTC.

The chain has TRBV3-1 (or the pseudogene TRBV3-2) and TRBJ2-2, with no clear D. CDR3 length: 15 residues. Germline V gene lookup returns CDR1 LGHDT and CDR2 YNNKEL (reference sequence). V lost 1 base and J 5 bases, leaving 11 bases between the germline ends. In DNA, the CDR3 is TGTGCCAGCAGCCAAGTCCTGCTAGTTACCGGGGAGCTGTTTTTT. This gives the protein CASSQVLLVTGELFF.

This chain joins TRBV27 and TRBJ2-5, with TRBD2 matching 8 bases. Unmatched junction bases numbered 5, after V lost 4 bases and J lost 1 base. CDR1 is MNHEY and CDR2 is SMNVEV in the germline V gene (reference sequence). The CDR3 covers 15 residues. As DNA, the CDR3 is TGTGCCAGCAGTTCGGGACTAGTGAGCCAAGAGACCCAGTACTTC. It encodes CASSSGLVSQETQYF.

CDR3 sequence reads: CASSHLPATGGRGNTIYF. CDR3 coding DNA: TGTGCCAGCAGCCACCTTCCTGCTACAGGGGGAAGGGGAAACACCATATATTTT. The chain combines TRBV3-1 (or the pseudogene TRBV3-2) with TRBJ1-3; 8 bases line up with TRBD1. Germline CDR1 LGHDT, CDR2 YNNKEL (reference sequence). Unmatched junction bases numbered 14, after V lost 3 bases and J lost 4 bases. This CDR3 spans 18 amino acids.

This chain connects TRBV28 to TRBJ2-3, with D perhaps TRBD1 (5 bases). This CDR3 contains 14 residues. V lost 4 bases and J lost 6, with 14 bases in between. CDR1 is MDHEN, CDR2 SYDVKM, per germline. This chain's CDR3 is CASSSGHVGDTQYF. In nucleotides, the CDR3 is TGTGCCAGCAGTTCCGGACACGTCGGGGATACGCAGTATTTT.

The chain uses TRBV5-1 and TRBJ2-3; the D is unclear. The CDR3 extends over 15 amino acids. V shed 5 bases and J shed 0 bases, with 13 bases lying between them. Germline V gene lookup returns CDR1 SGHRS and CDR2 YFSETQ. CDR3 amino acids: CASRGSPFSTDTQYF. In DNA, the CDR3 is TGCGCCAGCAGGGGCTCCCCCTTTAGCACAGATACGCAGTATTTT.

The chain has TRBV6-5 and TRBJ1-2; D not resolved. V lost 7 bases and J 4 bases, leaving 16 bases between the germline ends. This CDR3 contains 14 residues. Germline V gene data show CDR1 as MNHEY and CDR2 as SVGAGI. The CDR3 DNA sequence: TGTGCCAGCAAGCAGGCACAGATGGGCTATGGCTACACCTTC. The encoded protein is CASKQAQMGYGYTF.

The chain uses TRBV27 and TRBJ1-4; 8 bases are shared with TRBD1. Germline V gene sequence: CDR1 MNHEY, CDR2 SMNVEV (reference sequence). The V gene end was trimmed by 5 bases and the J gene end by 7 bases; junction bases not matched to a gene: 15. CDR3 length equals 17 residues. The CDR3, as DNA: TGTGCCAGCAGTCCGTCCTTTCAGGGGGCAATAGGTGAAAAACTGTTTTTT. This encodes CASSPSFQGAIGEKLFF.

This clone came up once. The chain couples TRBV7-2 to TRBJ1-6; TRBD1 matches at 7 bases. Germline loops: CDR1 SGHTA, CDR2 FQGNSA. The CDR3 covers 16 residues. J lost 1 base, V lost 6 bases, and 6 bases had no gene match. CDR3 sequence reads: CASSFTGASYNSPLHF. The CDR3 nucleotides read TGTGCCAGCAGTTTTACAGGGGCGTCCTATAATTCACCCCTCCACTTT.

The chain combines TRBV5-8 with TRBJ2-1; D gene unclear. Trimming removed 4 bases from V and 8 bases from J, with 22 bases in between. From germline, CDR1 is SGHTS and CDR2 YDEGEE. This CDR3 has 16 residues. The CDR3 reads CASSTQAFSPRHEQFF. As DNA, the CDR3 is TGTGCCAGCAGCACCCAAGCGTTCTCCCCCCGGCATGAGCAGTTCTTC.

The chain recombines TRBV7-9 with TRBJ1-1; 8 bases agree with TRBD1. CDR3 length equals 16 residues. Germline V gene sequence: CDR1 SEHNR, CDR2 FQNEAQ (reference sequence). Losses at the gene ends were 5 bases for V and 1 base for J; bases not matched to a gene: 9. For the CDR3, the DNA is TGTGCCAGCAGCCCTCGCGGAGGACAGGGGAACACTGAAGCTTTCTTT. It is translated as CASSPRGGQGNTEAFF. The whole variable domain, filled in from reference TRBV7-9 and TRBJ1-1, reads DTGVSQNPRHKITKRGQNVTFRCDPISEHNRLYWYRQTLGQGPEFLTYFQNEAQLEKSRLLSDRFSAERPKGSFSTLEIQRTEQGDSAMYLCASSPRGGQGNTEAFFGQGTRLTVV.

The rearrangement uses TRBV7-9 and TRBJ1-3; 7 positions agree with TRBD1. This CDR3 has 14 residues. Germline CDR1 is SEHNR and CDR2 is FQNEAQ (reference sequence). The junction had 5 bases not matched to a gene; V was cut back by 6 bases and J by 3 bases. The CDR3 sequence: CASSLDRRGNTIYF. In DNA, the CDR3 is TGTGCCAGCAGTTTGGACAGGCGTGGAAACACCATATATTTT.

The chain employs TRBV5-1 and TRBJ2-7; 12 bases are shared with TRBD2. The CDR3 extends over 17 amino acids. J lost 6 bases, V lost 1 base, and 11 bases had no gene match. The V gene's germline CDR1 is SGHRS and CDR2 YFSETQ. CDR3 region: CASSLSPLAGGGGEQYF. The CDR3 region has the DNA TGCGCCAGCAGCTTGTCGCCACTAGCGGGAGGTGGCGGCGAGCAGTACTTC. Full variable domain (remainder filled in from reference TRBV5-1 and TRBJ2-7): KAGVTQTPRYLIKTRGQQVTLSCSPISGHRSVSWYQQTPGQGLQFLFEYFSETQRNKGNFPGRFSGRQFSNSRSEMNVSTLELGDSALYLCASSLSPLAGGGGEQYFGPGTRLTVT.

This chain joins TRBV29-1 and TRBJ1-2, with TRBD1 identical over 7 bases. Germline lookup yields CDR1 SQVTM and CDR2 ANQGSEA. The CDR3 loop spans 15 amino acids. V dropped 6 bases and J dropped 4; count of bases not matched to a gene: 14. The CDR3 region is CSVETPQGGGYGYTF. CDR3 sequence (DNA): TGCAGCGTCGAGACCCCGCAGGGGGGAGGCTATGGCTACACCTTC. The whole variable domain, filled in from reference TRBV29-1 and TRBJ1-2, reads SAVISQKPSRDICQRGTSLTIQCQVDSQVTMMFWYRQQPGQSLTLIATANQGSEATYESGFVIDKFPISRPNLTFSTLTVSNMSPEDSSIYLCSVETPQGGGYGYTFGSGTRLTVV.

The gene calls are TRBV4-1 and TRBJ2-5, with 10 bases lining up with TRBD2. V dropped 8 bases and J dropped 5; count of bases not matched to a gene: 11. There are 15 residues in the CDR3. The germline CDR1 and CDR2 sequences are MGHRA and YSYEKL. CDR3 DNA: TGCGCCAGCTCTAGCGGGAGTAGTGGGGCGGAGACCCAGTACTTC. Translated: CASSSGSSGAETQYF.

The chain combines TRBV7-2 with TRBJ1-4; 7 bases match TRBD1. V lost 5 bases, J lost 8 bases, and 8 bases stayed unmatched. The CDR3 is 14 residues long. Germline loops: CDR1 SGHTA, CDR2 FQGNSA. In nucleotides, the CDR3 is TGTGCCAGCAGCCCTGACAGGGCGGGCGAAAAACTGTTTTTT. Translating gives CASSPDRAGEKLFF.

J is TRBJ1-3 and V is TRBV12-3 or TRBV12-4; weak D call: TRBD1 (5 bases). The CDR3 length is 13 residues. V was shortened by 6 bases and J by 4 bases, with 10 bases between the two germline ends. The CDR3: CASSGTRGNTIYF. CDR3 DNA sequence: TGTGCCAGCAGCGGGACTAGGGGAAACACCATATATTTT.

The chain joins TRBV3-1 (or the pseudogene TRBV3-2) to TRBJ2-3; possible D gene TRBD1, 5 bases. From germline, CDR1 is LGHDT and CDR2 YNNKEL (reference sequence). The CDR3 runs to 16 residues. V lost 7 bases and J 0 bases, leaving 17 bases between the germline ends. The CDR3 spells CASNFRGLSSTDTQYF. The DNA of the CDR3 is TGTGCCAGCAACTTTAGGGGCCTTTCTAGCACAGATACGCAGTATTTT.

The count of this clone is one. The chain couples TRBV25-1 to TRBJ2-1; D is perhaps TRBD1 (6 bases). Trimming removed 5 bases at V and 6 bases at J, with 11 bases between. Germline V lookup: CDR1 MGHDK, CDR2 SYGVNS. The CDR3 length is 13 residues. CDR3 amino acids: CASSNTGPNEQFF. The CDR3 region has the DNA TGTGCCAGCAGTAATACAGGGCCCAATGAGCAGTTCTTC. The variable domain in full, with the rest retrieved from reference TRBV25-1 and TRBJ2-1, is EADIYQTPRYLVIGTGKKITLECSQTMGHDKMYWYQQDPGMELHLIHYSYGVNSTEKGDLSSESTVSRIRTEHFPLTLESARPSHTSQYLCASSNTGPNEQFFGPGTRLTVL.

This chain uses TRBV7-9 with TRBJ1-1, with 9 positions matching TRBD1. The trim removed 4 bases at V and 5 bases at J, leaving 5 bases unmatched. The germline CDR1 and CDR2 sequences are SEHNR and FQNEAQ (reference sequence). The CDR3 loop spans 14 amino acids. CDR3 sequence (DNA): TGTGCCAGCAGCTCGGGACAGGGTGATACTGAAGCTTTCTTT. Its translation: CASSSGQGDTEAFF.

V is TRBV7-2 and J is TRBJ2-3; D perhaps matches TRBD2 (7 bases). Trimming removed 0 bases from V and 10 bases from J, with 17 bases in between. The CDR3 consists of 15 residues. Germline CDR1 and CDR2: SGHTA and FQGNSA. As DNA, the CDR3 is TGTGCCAGCAGCTTAGCGCGGGGGCACTATTCCGCGCAGTATTTT. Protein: CASSLARGHYSAQYF. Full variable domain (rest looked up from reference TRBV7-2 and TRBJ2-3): GAGVSQSPSNKVTEKGKDVELRCDPISGHTALYWYRQSLGQGLEFLIYFQGNSAPDKSGLPSDRFSAERTGGSVSTLTIQRTQQEDSAVYLCASSLARGHYSAQYFGPGTRLTVL.

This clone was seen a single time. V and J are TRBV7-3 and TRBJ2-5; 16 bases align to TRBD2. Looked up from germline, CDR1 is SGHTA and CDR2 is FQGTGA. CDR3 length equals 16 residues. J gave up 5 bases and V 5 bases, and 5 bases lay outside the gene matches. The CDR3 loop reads CASSPGTSGRVETQYF. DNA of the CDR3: TGTGCCAGCAGCCCAGGGACTAGCGGGAGGGTCGAGACCCAGTACTTC.